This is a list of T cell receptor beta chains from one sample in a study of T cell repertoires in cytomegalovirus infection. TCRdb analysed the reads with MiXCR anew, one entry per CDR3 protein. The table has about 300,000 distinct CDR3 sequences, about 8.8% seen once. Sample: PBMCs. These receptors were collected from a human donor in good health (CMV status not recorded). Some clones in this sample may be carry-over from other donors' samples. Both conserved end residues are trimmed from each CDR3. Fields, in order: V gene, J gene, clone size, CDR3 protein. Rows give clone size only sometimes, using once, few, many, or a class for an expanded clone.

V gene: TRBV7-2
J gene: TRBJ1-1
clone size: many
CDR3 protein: ASSNRGLSDEAF

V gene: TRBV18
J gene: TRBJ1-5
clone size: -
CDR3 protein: ASSPLPGLQPQH

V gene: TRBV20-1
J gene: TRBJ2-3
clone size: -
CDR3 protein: SARGKGPDTQY

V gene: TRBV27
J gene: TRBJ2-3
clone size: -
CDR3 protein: ASRTKGSFWDHSTDTQY

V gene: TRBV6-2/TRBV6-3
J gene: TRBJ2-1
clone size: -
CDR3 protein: ASALNSYNEQF

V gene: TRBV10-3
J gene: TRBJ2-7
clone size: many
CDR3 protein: AITRDRNYEQY

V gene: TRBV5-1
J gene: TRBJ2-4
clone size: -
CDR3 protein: ASSSGSIQAKNIQY

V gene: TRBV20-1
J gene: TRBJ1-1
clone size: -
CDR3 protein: SARVQGARVMNTEAF

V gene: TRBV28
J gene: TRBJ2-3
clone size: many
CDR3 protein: ASSNLKLAGVRTDTQY

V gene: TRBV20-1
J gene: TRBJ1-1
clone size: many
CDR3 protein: SARGHRVQNTEAF